Listed below are T cell receptor beta chains from one sample, sequenced in a study of blood T cell repertoires in COVID-19. The table came from immunoSEQ multiplex PCR; TCRdb's copy has only in-frame clones and leaves some out. The sample records fewer than 120,000 clones, around 82% being singletons. The sequenced sample was peripheral blood. The source of these receptors is a woman aged 60-75 years with acute or convalescent COVID-19. CDR3s include the opening cysteine and the closing phenylalanine or tryptophan. Clone size appears in some rows only: once, few, many, or a class for an expanded clone.

J: TRBJ1-2; V: TRBV5-1; size: NA; CDR3: CASSLARGLYGGYTF
J: TRBJ1-2; V: TRBV4-1; size: NA; CDR3: CASSHPGRRVYGYTF
J: TRBJ1-4; V: TRBV9; size: NA; CDR3: CASSAQGLLNEKLFF
J: TRBJ1-5; V: TRBV6-6; size: NA; CDR3: CASRQGARDQPQHF
J: TRBJ1-1; V: TRBV30; size: few; CDR3: CAWTPQDMNTEAFF
J: TRBJ1-1; V: TRBV28; size: NA; CDR3: CASSFGYGAVRTEAFF
J: TRBJ1-2; V: TRBV30; size: few; CDR3: CAWGTGWYGYTF
J: TRBJ1-5; V: TRBV20-1; size: NA; CDR3: CSASRPETGSQPQHF
J: TRBJ1-3; V: TRBV21-1; size: NA; CDR3: CASSTPVGRGGNTIYF
J: TRBJ2-3; V: TRBV11-1; size: NA; CDR3: CASSLGTSPTDTQYF
J: TRBJ1-2; V: TRBV4-3; size: NA; CDR3: CASSQDRAGAHYGYTF
J: TRBJ1-1; V: TRBV19; size: NA; CDR3: CAAVTGGNTEAFF
J: TRBJ2-7; V: TRBV7-9; size: few; CDR3: CASSSDGGGEQYF
J: TRBJ2-4; V: TRBV12-3/TRBV12-4; size: NA; CDR3: CASIRGGRAYF
J: TRBJ2-7; V: TRBV2; size: NA; CDR3: CASWTAAYEQYF
J: TRBJ1-4; V: TRBV2; size: once; CDR3: CASKTAMEANEKLFF
J: TRBJ2-3; V: TRBV2; size: NA; CDR3: CASRQGVWTQYF
J: TRBJ1-2; V: TRBV4-2; size: NA; CDR3: CASSQEDRTYGYTF
J: TRBJ2-3; V: TRBV5-1; size: NA; CDR3: CASTRLAGGISTDTQYF
J: TRBJ2-1; V: TRBV25-1; size: many; CDR3: CASSESSGHYNEQFF
J: TRBJ1-1; V: TRBV7-9; size: NA; CDR3: CASSLAQGGTNTEAFF
J: TRBJ1-2; V: TRBV10-3; size: few; CDR3: CAISADSGQVAYGYTF
J: TRBJ2-1; V: TRBV19; size: NA; CDR3: CASGLAGGFSYNEQFF
J: TRBJ2-1; V: TRBV19; size: NA; CDR3: CASSSGRNNEQFF
J: TRBJ1-2; V: TRBV14; size: NA; CDR3: CASSQESGRGYTF
J: TRBJ2-3; V: TRBV2; size: NA; CDR3: CASSTSGGADTQYF
J: TRBJ2-5; V: TRBV5-1; size: NA; CDR3: CASSLAGTGGETQYF
J: TRBJ2-2; V: TRBV7-3; size: NA; CDR3: CASSDTMGHNTGELFF
J: TRBJ1-6; V: TRBV3-1/TRBV3-2; size: NA; CDR3: CASSQTRALHF
J: TRBJ1-2; V: TRBV6-2/TRBV6-3; size: NA; CDR3: CASSPDYNRGYTF
J: TRBJ2-7; V: TRBV7-9; size: NA; CDR3: CASSYSGTRGYEQYF
J: TRBJ1-1; V: TRBV21-1; size: NA; CDR3: CASSLEGTEAFF
J: TRBJ2-5; V: TRBV3-1/TRBV3-2; size: NA; CDR3: CASSLTAGETQYF
J: TRBJ2-1; V: TRBV5-1; size: NA; CDR3: CASSGRDRGNNEQFF
J: TRBJ2-2; V: TRBV2; size: NA; CDR3: CASSAGQETGELFF
J: TRBJ1-2; V: TRBV6-4; size: NA; CDR3: CASSGQGGSYGYTF
J: TRBJ1-1; V: TRBV3-1/TRBV3-2; size: NA; CDR3: CASSQPQGRNTEAFF
J: TRBJ1-2; V: TRBV28; size: few; CDR3: CASSAIRGGGYTF
J: TRBJ1-6; V: TRBV6-1; size: NA; CDR3: CASSDGLRPNSPLHF
J: TRBJ1-4; V: TRBV6-1; size: NA; CDR3: CASSVVGETNEKLFF
J: TRBJ2-5; V: TRBV7-9; size: few; CDR3: CASSLLGRGTYQETQYF
J: TRBJ2-7; V: TRBV7-8; size: NA; CDR3: CASSLVSSYEQYF
J: TRBJ1-5; V: TRBV10-3; size: NA; CDR3: CAISEEGYSNQPQHF
J: TRBJ1-1; V: TRBV7-9; size: NA; CDR3: CASSPRLSEAFF
J: TRBJ2-1; V: TRBV28; size: NA; CDR3: CASSLAAEWNEQFF
J: TRBJ2-3; V: TRBV9; size: once; CDR3: CASSENPDPLGAQYF
J: TRBJ2-7; V: TRBV11-2; size: NA; CDR3: CASSTLPGTSEQYF